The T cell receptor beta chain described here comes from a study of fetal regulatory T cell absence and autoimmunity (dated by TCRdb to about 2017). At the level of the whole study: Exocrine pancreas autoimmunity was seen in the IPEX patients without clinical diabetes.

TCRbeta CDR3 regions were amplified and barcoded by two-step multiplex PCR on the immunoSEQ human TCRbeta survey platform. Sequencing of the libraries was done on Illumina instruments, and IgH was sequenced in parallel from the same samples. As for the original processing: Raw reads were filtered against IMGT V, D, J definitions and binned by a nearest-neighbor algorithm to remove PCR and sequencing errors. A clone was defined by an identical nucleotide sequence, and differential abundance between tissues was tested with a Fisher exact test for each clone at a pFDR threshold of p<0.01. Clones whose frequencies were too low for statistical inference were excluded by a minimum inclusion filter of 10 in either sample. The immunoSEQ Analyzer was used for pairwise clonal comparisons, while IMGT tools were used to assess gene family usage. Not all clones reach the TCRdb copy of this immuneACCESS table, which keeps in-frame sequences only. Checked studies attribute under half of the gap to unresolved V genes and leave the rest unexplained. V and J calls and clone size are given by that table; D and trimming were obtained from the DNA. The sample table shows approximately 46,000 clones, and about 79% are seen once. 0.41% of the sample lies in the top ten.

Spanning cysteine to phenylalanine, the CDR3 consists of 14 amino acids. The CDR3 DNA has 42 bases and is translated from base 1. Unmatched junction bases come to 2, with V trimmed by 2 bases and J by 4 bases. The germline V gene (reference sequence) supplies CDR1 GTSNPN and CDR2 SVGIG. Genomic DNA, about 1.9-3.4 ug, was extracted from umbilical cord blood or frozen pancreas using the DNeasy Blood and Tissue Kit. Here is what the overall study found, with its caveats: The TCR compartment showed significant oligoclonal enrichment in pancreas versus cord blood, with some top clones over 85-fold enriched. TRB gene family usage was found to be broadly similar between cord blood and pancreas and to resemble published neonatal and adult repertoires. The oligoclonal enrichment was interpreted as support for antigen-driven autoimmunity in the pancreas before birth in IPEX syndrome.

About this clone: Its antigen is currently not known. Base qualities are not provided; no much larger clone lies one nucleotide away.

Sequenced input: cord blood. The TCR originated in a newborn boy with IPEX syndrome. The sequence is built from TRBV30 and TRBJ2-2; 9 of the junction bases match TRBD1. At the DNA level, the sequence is TGTGCCTGGAGTACGACAGGGGGCACCGGGGAGCTGTTTTTT. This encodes CAWSTTGGTGELFF.